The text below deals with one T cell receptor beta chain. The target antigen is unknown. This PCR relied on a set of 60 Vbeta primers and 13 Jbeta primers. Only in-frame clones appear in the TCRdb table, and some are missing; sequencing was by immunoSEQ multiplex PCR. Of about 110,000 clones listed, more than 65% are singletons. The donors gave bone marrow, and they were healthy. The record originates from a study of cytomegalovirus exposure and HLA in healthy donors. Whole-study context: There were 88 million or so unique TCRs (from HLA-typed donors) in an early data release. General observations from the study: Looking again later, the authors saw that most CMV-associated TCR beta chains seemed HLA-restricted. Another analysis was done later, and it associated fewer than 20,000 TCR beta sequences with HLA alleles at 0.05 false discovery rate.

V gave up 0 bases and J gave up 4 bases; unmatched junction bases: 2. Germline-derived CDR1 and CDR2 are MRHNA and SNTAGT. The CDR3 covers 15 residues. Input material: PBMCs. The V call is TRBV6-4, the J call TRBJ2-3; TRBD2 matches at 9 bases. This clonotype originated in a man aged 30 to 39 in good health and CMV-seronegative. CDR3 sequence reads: CASSDSAGGSDTQYF. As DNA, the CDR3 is TGTGCCAGCAGTGACTCGGCGGGAGGGTCAGATACGCAGTATTTT.